These T cell receptor beta chains were read from a single sample in a study of blood T cell repertoires in COVID-19. Data came from immunoSEQ multiplex PCR; TCRdb stores just in-frame clones and leaves some out. The sample includes 200,000 to 250,000 clones, less than 85% of them seen just once. The specimen sequenced was peripheral blood. Receptors were obtained from a woman in her 70s with active or convalescent COVID-19. CDR3s include the opening cysteine and the closing phenylalanine or tryptophan. Fields, in order: clone size, D gene, V gene, J gene, CDR3 protein, CDR3 DNA. A D gene is named only where the DNA matches it firmly. Rows may omit the clone size; those that give it use once, few, many or a size class.

size: -
D: -
V: TRBV30
J: TRBJ2-4
CDR3: CAMDQREQGKNIQYF
DNA: TGTGCCATGGACCAACGGGAGCAGGGCAAAAACATTCAGTACTTC

size: -
D: TRBD1
V: TRBV6-5
J: TRBJ1-1
CDR3: CASRWGQYTEAFF
DNA: TGTGCCAGCAGATGGGGACAGTACACTGAAGCTTTCTTT

size: -
D: -
V: TRBV6-2/TRBV6-3
J: TRBJ1-6
CDR3: CASSYWGEPSSYNSPLHF
DNA: TGTGCCAGCAGTTACTGGGGCGAACCCAGCTCCTATAATTCACCCCTCCACTTT

size: -
D: -
V: TRBV12-3/TRBV12-4
J: TRBJ1-6
CDR3: CASREVRSPLHF
DNA: TGTGCCAGCCGTGAGGTGCGTTCACCCCTCCACTTT

size: -
D: TRBD1
V: TRBV28
J: TRBJ1-2
CDR3: CASSLWQGATGYTF
DNA: TGTGCCAGCAGTTTATGGCAGGGGGCGACTGGCTACACCTTC

size: -
D: -
V: TRBV2
J: TRBJ1-2
CDR3: CASSEELDYGYTF
DNA: TGTGCCAGCAGTGAAGAACTCGACTATGGCTACACCTTC

size: -
D: -
V: TRBV2
J: TRBJ1-2
CDR3: CASVQGLNNYGYTF
DNA: TGTGCCAGCGTCCAGGGTTTAAATAACTATGGCTACACCTTC

size: -
D: TRBD1
V: TRBV5-6
J: TRBJ2-3
CDR3: CASSLGTGAGDTQYF
DNA: TGTGCCAGCAGCTTAGGCACAGGGGCTGGAGATACGCAGTATTTT

size: -
D: -
V: TRBV5-4
J: TRBJ1-2
CDR3: CASSLRGNGYTF
DNA: TGTGCCAGCAGCTTGCGGGGGAATGGCTACACCTTC

size: -
D: TRBD1
V: TRBV12-5
J: TRBJ2-3
CDR3: CASGAGQGGVDTQYF
DNA: TGTGCTAGTGGGGCGGGACAGGGGGGTGTGGATACGCAGTATTTT

size: once
D: TRBD2
V: TRBV4-1
J: TRBJ2-5
CDR3: CASSLGLAAQETQYF
DNA: TGCGCCAGCAGCCTCGGACTAGCGGCCCAAGAGACCCAGTACTTC

size: -
D: -
V: TRBV6-5
J: TRBJ2-3
CDR3: CASSRQIFYDTQYF
DNA: TGTGCCAGCAGTAGACAAATCTTCTACGATACGCAGTATTTT

size: -
D: -
V: TRBV7-8
J: TRBJ2-7
CDR3: CASSLNRVYEQYF
DNA: TGTGCCAGCAGCTTGAACAGGGTATACGAGCAGTACTTC

size: -
D: -
V: TRBV6-6
J: TRBJ1-5
CDR3: CASSYVEGNQPQHF
DNA: TGTGCCAGCAGTTACGTGGAGGGCAATCAGCCCCAGCATTTT